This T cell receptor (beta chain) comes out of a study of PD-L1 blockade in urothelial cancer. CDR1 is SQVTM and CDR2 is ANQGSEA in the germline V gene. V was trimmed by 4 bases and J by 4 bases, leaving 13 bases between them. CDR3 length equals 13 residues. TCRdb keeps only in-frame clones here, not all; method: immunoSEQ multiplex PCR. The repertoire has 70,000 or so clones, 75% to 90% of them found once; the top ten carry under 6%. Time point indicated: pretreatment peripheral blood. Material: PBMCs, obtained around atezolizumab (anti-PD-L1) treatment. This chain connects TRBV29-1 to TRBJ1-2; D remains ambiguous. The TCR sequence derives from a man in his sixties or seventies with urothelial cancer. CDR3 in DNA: TGCAGCGTTGGAGGGAAAACGGGCTATGGCTACACCTTC. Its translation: CSVGGKTGYGYTF.